The clone carrying this TCR beta chain was observed a handful of times. What it binds is unknown. The CDR3 spans 13 residues. Germline CDR1 and CDR2: MNHNS and SASEGT. V was pared by 8 bases and J by 4 bases, with 3 bases of the junction left unmatched. These data are taken from a study of T-cell memory formation after mild COVID-19. Overall study results and limits: For contracting clones, CD4+ ones sat mainly in CM and EM, CD8+ in EMRA. Later expanders leaned CD4+, whereas clones that contracted between day 15 and 85 were balanced CD4/CD8.

One entry per CDR3 protein results from TCRdb running MiXCR on the 5' RACE reads. The sample contains 470,000 or so distinct CDR3 sequences, roughly 17% of which appear only once. The TCR was taken from a man younger than 35 who had mild COVID-19 (a few samples of this study predate the infection). Cell type and time point are not known. The chain links TRBV6-1 to TRBJ2-7; 12 bases agree with TRBD2. Material: PBMCs or a T cell subset sorted from them (not recorded which). CDR3 region: CASSGLAGYEQYF. DNA for the CDR3: TGTGCCAGCTCCGGACTAGCGGGGTACGAGCAGTACTTC.